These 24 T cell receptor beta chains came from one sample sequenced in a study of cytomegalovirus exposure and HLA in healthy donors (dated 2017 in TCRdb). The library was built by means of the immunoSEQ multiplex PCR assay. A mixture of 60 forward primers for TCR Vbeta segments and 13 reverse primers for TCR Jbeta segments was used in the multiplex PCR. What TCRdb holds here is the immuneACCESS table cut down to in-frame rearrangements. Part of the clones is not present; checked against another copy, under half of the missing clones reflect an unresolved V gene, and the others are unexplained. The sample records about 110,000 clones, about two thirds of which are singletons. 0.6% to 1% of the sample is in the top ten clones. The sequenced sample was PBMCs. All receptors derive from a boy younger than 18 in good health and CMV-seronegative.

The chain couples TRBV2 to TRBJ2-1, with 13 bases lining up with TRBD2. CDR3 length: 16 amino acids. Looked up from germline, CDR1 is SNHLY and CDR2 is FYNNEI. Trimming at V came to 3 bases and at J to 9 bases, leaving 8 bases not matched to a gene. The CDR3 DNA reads TGTGCCAGCAGTGAGAGGACTAGCGGGAGTTCAGGTGAGCAGTTCTTC. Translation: CASSERTSGSSGEQFF.

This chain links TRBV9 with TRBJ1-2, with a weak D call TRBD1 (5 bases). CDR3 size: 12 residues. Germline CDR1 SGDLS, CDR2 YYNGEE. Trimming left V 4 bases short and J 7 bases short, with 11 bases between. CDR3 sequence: CASSYQGSGYTF. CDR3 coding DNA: TGTGCCAGCAGCTACCAGGGCTCTGGCTACACCTTC.

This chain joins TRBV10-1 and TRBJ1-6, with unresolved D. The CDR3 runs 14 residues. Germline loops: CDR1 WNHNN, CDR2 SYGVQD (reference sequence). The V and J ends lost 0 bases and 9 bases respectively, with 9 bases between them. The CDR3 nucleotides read TGCGCCAGCAGTGAGTCCGGGGTTAGTTCACCCCTCCACTTT. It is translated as CASSESGVSSPLHF.

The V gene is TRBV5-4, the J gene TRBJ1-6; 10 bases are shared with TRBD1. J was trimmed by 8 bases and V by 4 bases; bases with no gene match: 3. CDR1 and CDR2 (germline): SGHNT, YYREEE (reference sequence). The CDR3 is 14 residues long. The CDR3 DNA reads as TGTGCCAGCAGCCAGGACAGGGGGTATTCACCCCTCCACTTT. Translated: CASSQDRGYSPLHF.

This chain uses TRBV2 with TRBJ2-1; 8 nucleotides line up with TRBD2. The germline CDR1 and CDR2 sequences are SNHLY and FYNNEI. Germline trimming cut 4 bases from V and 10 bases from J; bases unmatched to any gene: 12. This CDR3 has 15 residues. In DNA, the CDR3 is TGTGCCAGCAGTGGATCAGCGGGGGTCCATCGCGAGCAGTTCTTC. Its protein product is CASSGSAGVHREQFF.

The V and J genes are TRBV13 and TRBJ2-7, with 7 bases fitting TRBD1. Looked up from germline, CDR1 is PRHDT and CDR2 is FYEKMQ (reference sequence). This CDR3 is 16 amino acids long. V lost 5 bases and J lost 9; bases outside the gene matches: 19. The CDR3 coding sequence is TGTGCCAGCAGCCCCGACAGGGCCACTGCCCGGTGGGTGCAGTACTTC. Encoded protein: CASSPDRATARWVQYF. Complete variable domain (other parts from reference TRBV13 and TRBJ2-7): AAGVIQSPRHLIKEKRETATLKCYPIPRHDTVYWYQQGPGQDPQFLISFYEKMQSDKGSIPDRFSAQQFSDYHSELNMSSLELGDSALYFCASSPDRATARWVQYFGPGTRLTVT.

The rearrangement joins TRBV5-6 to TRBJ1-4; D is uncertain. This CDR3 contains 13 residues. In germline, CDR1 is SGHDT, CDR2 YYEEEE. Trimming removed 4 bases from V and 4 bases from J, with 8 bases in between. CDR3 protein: CASSDGVNEKLFF. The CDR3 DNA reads TGTGCCAGCAGCGACGGGGTTAATGAAAAACTGTTTTTT.

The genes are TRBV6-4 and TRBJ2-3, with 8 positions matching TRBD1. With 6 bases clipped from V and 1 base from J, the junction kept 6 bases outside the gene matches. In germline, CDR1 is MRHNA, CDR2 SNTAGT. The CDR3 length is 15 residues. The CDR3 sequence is CASRVPGQGTDTQYF. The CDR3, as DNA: TGTGCCAGCAGGGTACCGGGACAGGGCACAGATACGCAGTATTTT.

DNA of the CDR3: TGTGCCAGCAGCTTAAGGCTTCTAGCGGGAGTGGCAGAGACCCAGTACTTC. This encodes CASSLRLLAGVAETQYF. The chain has TRBV7-6 and TRBJ2-5; TRBD2 aligns across 10 bases. V shed 2 bases, J shed 4 bases, and the junction held 10 bases outside the gene matches. CDR1 and CDR2 from the germline V gene are SGHVS and FNYEAQ. This CDR3 contains 17 residues.

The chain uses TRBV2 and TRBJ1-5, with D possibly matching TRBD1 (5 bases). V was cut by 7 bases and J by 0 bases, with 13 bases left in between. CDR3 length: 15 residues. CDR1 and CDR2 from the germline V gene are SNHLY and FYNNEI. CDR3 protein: CASNIDRNSNQPQHF. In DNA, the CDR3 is TGTGCCAGCAACATAGACAGAAATAGCAATCAGCCCCAGCATTTT.

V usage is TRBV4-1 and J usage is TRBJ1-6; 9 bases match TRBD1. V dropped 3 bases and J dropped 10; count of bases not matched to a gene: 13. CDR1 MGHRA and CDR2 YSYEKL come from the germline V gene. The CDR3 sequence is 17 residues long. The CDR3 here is CASSQRTGEIGYSPLHF. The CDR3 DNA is TGCGCCAGCAGCCAGAGGACAGGGGAAATAGGGTACTCACCCCTCCACTTT.

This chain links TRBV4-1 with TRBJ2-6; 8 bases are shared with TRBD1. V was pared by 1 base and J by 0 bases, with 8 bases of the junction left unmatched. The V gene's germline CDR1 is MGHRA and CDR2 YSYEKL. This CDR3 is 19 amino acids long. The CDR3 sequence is CASSQGFTGGSSGANVLTF. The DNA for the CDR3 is TGCGCCAGCAGCCAAGGTTTTACAGGGGGGAGCTCTGGGGCCAACGTCCTGACTTTC.

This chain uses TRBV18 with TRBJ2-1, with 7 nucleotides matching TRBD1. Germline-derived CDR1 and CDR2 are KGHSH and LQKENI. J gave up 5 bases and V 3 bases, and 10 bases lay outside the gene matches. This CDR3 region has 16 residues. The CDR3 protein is CASSPRTGGANNEQFF. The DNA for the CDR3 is TGTGCCAGCTCACCTAGGACAGGAGGCGCTAACAATGAGCAGTTCTTC.

The CDR3 loop reads CAWGWGSGGETQYF. The CDR3 DNA is TGTGCCTGGGGATGGGGTAGCGGAGGGGAGACCCAGTACTTC. This sequence joins TRBV30 and TRBJ2-5; tentatively, D is TRBD2 (6 bases). This CDR3 region has 14 residues. With 5 bases removed from V and 5 bases from J, the gap between germline ends came to 18 bases. Germline lookup yields CDR1 GTSNPN and CDR2 SVGIG (reference sequence).

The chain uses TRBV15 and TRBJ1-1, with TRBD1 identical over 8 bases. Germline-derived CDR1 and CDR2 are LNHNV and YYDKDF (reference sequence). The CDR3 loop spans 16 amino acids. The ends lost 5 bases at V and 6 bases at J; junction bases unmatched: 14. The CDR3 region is CATSRPTTGDHAEAFF. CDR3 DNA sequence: TGTGCCACCAGCCGACCAACGACAGGGGACCACGCTGAAGCTTTCTTT.

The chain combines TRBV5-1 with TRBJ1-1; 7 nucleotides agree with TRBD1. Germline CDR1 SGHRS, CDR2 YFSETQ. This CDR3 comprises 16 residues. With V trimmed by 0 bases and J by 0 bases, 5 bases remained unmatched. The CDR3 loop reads CASSLASGQLNTEAFF. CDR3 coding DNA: TGCGCCAGCAGCTTGGCCTCGGGACAGCTGAACACTGAAGCTTTCTTT.

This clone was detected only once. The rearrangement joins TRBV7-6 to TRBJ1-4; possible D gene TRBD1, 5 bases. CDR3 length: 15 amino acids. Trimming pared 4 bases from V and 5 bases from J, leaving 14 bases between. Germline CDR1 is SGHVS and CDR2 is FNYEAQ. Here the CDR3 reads CASSSVLGGNEKLFF. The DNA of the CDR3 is TGTGCCAGCAGCTCCGTACTTGGGGGGAATGAAAAACTGTTTTTT.

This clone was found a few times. The CDR3, as DNA: TGTGCCAGCAGACGGACTAGCGGGCTTAGCACAGATACGCAGTATTTT. This codes for CASRRTSGLSTDTQYF. The V call is TRBV2, the J call TRBJ2-3, with 11 bases lining up with TRBD2. Germline V gene data show CDR1 as SNHLY and CDR2 as FYNNEI. This CDR3 spans 16 amino acids. The ends lost 6 bases at V and 0 bases at J; junction bases unmatched: 5.

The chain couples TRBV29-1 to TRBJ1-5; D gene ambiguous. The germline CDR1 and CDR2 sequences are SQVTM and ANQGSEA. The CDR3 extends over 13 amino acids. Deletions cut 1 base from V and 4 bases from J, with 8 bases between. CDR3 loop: CSVEARGNQPQHF. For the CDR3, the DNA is TGCAGCGTTGAAGCAAGAGGAAATCAGCCCCAGCATTTT.

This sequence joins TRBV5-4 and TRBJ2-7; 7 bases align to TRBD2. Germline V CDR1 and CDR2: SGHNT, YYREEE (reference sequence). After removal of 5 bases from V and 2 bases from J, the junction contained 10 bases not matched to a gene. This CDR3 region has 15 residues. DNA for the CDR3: TGTGCCAGCAGTTCCCGACTAGCTGCCCCCTACGAGCAGTACTTC. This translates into CASSSRLAAPYEQYF.

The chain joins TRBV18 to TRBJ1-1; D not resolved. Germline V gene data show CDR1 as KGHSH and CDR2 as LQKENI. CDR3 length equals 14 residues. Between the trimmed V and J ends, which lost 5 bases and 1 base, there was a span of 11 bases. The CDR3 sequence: CASSINHGNTEAFF. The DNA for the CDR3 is TGTGCCAGCTCAATTAATCACGGGAACACTGAAGCTTTCTTT. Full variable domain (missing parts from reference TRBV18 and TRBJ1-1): NAGVMQNPRHLVRRRGQEARLRCSPMKGHSHVYWYRQLPEEGLKFMVYLQKENIIDESGMPKERFSAEFPKEGPSILRIQQVVRGDSAAYFCASSINHGNTEAFFGQGTRLTVV.

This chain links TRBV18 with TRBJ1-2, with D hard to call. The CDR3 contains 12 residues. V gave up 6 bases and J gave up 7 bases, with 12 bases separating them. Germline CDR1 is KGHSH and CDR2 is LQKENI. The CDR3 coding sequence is TGTGCCAGCTCCCTACTCTTCGGTGGCTACACCTTC. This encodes CASSLLFGGYTF.

CDR3 nucleotides: TGTGCCATCAGTGAGTCGGCGGACAGTTATCAGCAGTTCTTC. Its protein product is CAISESADSYQQFF. This chain joins TRBV10-3 and TRBJ2-1; maybe TRBD1 (6 bases). Trimming stripped 0 bases from V and 11 bases from J, with 14 bases between. This CDR3 spans 14 amino acids. The V gene's germline CDR1 is ENHRY and CDR2 SYGVKD.

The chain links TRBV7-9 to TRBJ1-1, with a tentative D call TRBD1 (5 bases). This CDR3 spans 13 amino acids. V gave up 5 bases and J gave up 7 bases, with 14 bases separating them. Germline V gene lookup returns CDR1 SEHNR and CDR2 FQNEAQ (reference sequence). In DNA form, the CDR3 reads TGTGCCAGCAGCCCCGGGGGGATTAATGAAGCTTTCTTT. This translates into CASSPGGINEAFF.